This T cell receptor beta chain was documented in a study of T cell changes during pregnancy in multiple sclerosis. TCRdb keeps only in-frame clones here, not all; method: immunoSEQ multiplex PCR. Here the sample spans about 120,000 clones, 93% being singletons. This CDR3 spans 18 amino acids. The V gene end was trimmed by 3 bases and the J gene end by 4 bases; junction bases not matched to a gene: 11. Germline V gene lookup returns CDR1 SGHRS and CDR2 YFSETQ. The J gene is TRBJ2-2, the V gene TRBV5-1; TRBD2 matches at 11 bases. This sequence originates from a female donor with multiple sclerosis, enrolled in a pregnancy study. The specimen was peripheral blood, collected before pregnancy. In DNA form, the CDR3 reads TGCGCCAGCAGCTACCCCGGGTCTAGCGGGAGGACCACCGGGGAGCTGTTTTTT. Its protein product is CASSYPGSSGRTTGELFF.